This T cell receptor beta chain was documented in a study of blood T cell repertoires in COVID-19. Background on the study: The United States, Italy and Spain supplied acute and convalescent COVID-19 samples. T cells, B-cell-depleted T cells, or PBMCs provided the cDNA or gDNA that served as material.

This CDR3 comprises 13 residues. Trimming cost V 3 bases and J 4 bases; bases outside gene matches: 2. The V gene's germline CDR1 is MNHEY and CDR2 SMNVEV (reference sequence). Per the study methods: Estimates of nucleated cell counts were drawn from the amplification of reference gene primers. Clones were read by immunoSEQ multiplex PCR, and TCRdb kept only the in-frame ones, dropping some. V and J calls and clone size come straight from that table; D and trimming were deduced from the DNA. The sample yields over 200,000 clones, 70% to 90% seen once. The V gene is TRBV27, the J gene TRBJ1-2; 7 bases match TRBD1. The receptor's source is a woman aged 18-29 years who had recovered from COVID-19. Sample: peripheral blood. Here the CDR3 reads CASSFRQGYGYTF. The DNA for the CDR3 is TGTGCCAGCAGTTTCAGACAGGGCTATGGCTACACCTTC.